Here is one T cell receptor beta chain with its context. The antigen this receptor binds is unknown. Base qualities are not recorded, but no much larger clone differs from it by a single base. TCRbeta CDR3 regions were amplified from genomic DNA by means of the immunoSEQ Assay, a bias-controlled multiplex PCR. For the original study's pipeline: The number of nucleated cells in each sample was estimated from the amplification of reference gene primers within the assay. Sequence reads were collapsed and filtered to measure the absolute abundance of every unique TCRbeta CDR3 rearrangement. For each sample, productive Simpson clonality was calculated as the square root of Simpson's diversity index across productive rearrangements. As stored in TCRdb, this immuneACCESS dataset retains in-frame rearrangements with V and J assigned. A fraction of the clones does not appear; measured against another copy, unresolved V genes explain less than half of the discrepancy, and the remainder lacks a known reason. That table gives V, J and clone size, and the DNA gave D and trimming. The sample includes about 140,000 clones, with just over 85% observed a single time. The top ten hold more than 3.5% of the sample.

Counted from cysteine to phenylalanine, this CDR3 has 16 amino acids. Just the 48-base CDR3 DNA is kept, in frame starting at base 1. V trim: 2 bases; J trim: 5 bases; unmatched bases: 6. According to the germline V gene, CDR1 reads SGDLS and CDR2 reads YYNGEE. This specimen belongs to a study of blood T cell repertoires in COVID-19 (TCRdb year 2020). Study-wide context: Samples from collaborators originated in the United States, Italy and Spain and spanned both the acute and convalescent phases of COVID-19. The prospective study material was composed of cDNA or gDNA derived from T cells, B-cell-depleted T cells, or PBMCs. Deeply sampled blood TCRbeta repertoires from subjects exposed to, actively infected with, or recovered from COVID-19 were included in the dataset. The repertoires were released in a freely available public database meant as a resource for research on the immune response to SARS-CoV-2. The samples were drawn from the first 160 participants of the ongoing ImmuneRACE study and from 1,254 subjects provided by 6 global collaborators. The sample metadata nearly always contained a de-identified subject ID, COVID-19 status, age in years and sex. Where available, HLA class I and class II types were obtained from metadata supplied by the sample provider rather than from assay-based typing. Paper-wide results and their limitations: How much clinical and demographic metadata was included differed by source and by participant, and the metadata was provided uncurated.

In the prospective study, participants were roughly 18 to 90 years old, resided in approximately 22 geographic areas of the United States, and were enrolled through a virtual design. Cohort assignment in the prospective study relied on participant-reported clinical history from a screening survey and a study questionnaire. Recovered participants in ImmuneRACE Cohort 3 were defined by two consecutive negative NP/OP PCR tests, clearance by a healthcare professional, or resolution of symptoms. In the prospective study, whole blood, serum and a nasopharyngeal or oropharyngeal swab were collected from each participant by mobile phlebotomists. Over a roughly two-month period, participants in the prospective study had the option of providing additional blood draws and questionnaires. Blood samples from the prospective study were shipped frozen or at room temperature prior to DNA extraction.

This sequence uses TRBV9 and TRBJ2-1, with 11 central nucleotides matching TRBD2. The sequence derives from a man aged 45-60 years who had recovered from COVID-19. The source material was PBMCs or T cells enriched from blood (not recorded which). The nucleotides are TGTGCCAGCAGCGTGGATAGCGGGGGGGCCCACAATGAGCAGTTCTTC. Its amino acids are CASSVDSGGAHNEQFF.